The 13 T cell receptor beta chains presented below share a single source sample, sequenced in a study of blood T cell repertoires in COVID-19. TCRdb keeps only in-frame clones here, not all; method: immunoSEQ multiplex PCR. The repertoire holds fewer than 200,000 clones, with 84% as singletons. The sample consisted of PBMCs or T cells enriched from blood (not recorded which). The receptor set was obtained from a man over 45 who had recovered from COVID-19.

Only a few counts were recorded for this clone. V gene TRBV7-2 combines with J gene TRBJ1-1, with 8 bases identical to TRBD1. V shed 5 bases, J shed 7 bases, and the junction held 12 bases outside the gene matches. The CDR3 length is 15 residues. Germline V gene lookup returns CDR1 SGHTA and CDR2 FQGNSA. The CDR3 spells CASSPGQGRRNEAFF. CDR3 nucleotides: TGTGCCAGCAGCCCAGGACAGGGAAGAAGGAATGAAGCTTTCTTT.

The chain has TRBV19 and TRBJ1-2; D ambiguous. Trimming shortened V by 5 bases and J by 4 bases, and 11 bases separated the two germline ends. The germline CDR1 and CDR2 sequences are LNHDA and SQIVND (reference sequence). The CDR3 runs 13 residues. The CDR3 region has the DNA TGTGCCAGTAGTGGCGGGATTCTCTATGGCTACACCTTC. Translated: CASSGGILYGYTF.

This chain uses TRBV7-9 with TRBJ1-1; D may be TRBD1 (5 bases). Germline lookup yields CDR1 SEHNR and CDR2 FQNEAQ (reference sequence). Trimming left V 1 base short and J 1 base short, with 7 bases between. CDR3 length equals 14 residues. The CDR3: CASSLDQGNTEAFF. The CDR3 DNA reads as TGTGCCAGCAGCTTAGATCAGGGGAACACTGAAGCTTTCTTT.

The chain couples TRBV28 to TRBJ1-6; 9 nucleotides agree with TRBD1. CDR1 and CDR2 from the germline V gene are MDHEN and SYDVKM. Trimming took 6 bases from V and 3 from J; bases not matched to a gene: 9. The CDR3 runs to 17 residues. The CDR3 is CASSGGQGRGYNSPLHF. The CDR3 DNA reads TGTGCCAGCAGCGGGGGACAGGGACGGGGCTATAATTCACCCCTCCACTTT.

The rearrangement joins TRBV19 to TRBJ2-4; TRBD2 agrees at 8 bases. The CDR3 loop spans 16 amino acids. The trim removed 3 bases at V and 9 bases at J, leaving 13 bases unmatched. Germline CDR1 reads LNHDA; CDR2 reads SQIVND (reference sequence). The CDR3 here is CASSILLAEGRAIQYF. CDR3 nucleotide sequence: TGTGCCAGTAGTATCCTACTAGCGGAGGGGAGGGCCATTCAGTACTTC.

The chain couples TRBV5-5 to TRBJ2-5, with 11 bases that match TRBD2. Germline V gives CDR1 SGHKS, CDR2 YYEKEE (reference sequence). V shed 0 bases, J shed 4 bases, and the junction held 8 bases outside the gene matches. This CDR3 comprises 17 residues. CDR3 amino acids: CASSLAPLAGGPETQYF. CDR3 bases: TGTGCCAGCAGCTTGGCCCCTTTAGCGGGGGGGCCAGAGACCCAGTACTTC.

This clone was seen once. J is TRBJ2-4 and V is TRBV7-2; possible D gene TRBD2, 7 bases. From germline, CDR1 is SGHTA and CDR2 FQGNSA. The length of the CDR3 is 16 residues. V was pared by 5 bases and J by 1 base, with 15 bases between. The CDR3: CASSTPGGWAKNIQYF. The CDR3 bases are TGTGCCAGCAGCACGCCGGGGGGCTGGGCCAAAAACATTCAGTACTTC.

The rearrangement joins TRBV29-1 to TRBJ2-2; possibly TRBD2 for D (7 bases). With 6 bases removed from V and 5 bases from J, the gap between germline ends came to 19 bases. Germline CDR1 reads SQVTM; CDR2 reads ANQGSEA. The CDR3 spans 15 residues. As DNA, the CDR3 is TGCAGCGTCGTTGATCAGGGGAGGGAGACCGGGGAGCTGTTTTTT. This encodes CSVVDQGRETGELFF.

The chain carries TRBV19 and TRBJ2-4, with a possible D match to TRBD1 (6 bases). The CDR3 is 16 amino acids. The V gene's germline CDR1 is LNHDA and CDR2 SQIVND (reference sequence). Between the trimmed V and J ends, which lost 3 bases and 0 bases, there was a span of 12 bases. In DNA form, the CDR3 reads TGTGCCAGTAGTATCGACAGGACAGTAGCCAAAAACATTCAGTACTTC. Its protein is CASSIDRTVAKNIQYF. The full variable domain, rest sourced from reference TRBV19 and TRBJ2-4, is DGGITQSPKYLFRKEGQNVTLSCEQNLNHDAMYWYRQDPGQGLRLIYYSQIVNDFQKGDIAEGYSVSREKKESFPLTVTSAQKNPTAFYLCASSIDRTVAKNIQYFGAGTRLSVL.

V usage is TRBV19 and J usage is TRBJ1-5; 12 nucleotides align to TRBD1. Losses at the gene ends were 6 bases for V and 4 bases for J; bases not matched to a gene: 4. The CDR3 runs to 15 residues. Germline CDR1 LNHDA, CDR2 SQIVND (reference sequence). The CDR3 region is CASRLGQGANQPQHF. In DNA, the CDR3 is TGTGCCAGTAGGCTGGGACAGGGGGCGAATCAGCCCCAGCATTTT.

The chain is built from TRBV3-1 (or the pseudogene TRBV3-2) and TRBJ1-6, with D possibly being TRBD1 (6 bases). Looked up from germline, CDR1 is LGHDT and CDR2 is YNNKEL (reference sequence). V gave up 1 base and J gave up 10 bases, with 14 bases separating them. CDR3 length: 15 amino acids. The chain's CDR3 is CASSQGGGARSPLHF. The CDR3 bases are TGTGCCAGCAGCCAAGGGGGGGGCGCCCGGTCACCCCTCCACTTT.

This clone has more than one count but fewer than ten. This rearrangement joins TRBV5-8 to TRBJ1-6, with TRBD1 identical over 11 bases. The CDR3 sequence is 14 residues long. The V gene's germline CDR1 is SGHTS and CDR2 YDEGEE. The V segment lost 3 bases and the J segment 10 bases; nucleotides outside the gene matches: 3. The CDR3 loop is CASSWTGGQSPLHF. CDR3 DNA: TGTGCCAGCAGCTGGACAGGGGGCCAATCACCCCTCCACTTT.

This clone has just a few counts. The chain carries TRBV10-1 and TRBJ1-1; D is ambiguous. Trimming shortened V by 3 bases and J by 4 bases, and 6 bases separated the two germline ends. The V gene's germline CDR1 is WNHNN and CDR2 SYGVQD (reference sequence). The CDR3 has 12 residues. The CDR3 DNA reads TGCGCCAGCAGTGATCGTTGCACTGAAGCTTTCTTT. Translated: CASSDRCTEAFF.